This TCR beta chain was identified during a study of blood T cell repertoires in COVID-19. Trimming left V 2 bases short and J 7 bases short, with 14 bases between. The germline V gene encodes CDR1 MGHRA and CDR2 YSYEKL. CDR3 length equals 14 residues. The method was immunoSEQ multiplex PCR; TCRdb's version includes in-frame clones alone and lacks a portion of them. Of roughly 260,000 clones in the sample, 91% were seen once. The source material was peripheral blood. V usage is TRBV4-1 and J usage is TRBJ2-5; D is possibly TRBD1 (5 bases). The sequence was obtained from a person aged 18 to 29 with COVID-19, enrolled during active disease. CDR3 nucleotide sequence: TGCGCCAGCAGCCAAACCAGGGTTCAGGCGACCCAGTACTTC. It translates to CASSQTRVQATQYF.